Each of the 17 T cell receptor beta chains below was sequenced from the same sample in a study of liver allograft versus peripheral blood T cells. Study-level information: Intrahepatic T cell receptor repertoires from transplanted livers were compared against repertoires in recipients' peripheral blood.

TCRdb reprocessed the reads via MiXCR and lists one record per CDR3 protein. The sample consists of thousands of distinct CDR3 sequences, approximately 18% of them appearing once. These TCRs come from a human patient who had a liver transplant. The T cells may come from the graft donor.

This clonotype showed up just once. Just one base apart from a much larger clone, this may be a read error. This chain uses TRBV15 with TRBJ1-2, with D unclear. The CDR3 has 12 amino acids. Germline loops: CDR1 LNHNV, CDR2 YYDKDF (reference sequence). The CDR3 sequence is CATGSTFYGHTF. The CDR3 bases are TGTGCCACCGGCTCGACCTTCTATGGCCACACCTTC.

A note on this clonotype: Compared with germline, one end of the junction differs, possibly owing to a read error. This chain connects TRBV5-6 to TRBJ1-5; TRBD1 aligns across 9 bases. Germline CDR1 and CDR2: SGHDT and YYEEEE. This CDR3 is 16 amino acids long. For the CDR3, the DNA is TGTGTCAGCAGCTTGGCGGACAGGGGTTTTAGACAGCCCCAGCATTTT. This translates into CVSSLADRGFRQPQHF.

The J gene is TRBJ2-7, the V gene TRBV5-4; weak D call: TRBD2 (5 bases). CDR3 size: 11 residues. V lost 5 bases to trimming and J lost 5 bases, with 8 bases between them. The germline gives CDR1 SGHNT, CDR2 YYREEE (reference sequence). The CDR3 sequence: CASSLADEQYF. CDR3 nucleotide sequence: TGTGCCAGCAGTCTAGCTGACGAGCAGTACTTC.

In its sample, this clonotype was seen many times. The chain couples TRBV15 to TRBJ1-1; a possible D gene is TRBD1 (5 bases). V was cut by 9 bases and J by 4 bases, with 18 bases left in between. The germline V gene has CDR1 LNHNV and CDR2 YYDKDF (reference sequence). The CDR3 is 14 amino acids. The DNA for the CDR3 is TGTGCCACTGGGGGGGGGGTCCGGGGCACTGAAGCTTTCTTT. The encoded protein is CATGGGVRGTEAFF.

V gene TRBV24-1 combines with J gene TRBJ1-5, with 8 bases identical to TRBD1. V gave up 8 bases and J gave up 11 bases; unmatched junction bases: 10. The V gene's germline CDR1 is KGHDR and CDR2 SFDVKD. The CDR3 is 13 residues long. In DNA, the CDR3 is TGTGCCACCACGAGACAGGGGTTAGCGTCCCAGCATTTT. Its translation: CATTRQGLASQHF.

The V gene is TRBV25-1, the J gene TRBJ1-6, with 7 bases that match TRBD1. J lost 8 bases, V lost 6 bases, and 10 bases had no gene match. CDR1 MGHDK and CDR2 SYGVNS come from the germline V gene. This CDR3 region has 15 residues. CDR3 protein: CASSQTGFVHSPLHF. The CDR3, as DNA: TGTGCCAGCAGCCAGACAGGGTTCGTGCATTCACCCCTCCACTTT.

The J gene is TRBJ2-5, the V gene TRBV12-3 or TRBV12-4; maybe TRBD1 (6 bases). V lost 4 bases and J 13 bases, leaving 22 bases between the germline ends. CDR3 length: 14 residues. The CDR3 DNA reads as TGTGCCAGCAGTTACTCGGGACACCGAGAAGGGCTGTACTTC. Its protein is CASSYSGHREGLYF.

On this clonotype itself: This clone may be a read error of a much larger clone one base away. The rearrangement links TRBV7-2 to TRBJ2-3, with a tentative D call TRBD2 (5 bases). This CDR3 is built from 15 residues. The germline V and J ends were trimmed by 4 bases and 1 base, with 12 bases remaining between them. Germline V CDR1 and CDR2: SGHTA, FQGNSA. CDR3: CTSSSLSGRTDTQYF. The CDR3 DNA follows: TGTACCAGCAGCTCCTTGAGCGGCCGCACAGATACGCAGTATTTT.

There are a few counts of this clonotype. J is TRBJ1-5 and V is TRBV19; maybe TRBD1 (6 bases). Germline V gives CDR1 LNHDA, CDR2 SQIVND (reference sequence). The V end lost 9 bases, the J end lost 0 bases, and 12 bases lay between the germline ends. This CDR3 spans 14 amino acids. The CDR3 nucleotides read TGTGCCAGCCGCCAGGGGTATAGCAATCAGCCCCAGCATTTT. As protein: CASRQGYSNQPQHF.

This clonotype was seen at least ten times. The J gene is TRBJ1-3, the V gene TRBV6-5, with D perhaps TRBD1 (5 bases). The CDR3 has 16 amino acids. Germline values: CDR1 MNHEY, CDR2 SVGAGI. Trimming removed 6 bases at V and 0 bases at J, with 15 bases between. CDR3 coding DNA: TGTGCCAGCAGCCCGGGACCCGATCTCTCTGGAAACACCATATATTTT. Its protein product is CASSPGPDLSGNTIYF.

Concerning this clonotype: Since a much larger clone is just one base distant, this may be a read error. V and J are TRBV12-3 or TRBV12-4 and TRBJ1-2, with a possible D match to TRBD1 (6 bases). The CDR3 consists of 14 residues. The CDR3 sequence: CTSRNSGTFYGYTF. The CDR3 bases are TGTACCAGCAGGAATTCCGGGACATTCTATGGCTACACCTTC.

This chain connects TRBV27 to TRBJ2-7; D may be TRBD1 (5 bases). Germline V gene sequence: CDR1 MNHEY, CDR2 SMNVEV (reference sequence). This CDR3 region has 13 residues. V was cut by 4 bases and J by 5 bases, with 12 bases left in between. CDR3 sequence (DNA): TGTGCCAGCAGTTACGTGGTCAGGGACGAGCAGTACTTC. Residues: CASSYVVRDEQYF.

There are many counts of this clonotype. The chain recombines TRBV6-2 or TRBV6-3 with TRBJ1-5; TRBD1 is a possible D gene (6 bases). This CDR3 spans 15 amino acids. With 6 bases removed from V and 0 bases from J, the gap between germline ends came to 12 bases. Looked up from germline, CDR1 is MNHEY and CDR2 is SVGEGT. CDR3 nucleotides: TGTGCCAGCAGGCGTAGGGGGGGTAGCAATCAGCCCCAGCATTTT. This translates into CASRRRGGSNQPQHF.

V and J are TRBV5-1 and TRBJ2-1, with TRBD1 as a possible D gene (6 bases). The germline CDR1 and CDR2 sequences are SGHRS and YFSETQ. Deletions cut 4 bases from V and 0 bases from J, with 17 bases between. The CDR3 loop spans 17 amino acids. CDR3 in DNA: TGCGCCAGCAGCCCCTTACAGGGTTGGGGCTCCTACAATGAGCAGTTCTTC. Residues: CASSPLQGWGSYNEQFF. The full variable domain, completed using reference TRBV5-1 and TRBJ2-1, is KAGVTQTPRYLIKTRGQQVTLSCSPISGHRSVSWYQQTPGQGLQFLFEYFSETQRNKGNFPGRFSGRQFSNSRSEMNVSTLELGDSALYLCASSPLQGWGSYNEQFFGPGTRLTVL.

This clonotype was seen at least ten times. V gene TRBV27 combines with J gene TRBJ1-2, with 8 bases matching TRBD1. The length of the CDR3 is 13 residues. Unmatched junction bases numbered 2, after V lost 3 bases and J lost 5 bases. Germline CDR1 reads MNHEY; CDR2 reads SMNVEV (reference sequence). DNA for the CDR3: TGTGCCAGCAGTTTGACAGGGGAGTATGGCTACACCTTC. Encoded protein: CASSLTGEYGYTF.

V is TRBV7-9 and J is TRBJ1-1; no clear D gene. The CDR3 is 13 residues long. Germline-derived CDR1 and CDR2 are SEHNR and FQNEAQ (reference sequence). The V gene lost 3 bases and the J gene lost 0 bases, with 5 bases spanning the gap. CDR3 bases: TGTGCCAGCAGCTTCACCGTGAACACTGAAGCTTTCTTT. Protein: CASSFTVNTEAFF.

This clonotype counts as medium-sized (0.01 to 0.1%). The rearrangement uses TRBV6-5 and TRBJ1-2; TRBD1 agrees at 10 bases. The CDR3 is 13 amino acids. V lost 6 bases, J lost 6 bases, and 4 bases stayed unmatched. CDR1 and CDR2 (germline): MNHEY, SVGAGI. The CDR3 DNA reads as TGTGCCAGCAGCCTAGGGACAGGGGATGGCTACACCTTC. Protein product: CASSLGTGDGYTF.